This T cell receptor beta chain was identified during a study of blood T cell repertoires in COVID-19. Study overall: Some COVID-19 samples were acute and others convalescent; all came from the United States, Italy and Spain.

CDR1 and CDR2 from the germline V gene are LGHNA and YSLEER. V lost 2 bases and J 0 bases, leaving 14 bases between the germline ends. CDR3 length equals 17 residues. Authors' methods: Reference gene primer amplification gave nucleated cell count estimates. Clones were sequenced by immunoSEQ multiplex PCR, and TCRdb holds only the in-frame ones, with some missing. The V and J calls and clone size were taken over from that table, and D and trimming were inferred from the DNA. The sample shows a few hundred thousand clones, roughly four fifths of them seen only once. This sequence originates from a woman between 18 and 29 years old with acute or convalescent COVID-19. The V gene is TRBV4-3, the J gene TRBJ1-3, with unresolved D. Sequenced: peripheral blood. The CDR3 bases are TGCGCCAGCAGCCAAATGCGAGGCTCCAACTCTGGAAACACCATATATTTT. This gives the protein CASSQMRGSNSGNTIYF.